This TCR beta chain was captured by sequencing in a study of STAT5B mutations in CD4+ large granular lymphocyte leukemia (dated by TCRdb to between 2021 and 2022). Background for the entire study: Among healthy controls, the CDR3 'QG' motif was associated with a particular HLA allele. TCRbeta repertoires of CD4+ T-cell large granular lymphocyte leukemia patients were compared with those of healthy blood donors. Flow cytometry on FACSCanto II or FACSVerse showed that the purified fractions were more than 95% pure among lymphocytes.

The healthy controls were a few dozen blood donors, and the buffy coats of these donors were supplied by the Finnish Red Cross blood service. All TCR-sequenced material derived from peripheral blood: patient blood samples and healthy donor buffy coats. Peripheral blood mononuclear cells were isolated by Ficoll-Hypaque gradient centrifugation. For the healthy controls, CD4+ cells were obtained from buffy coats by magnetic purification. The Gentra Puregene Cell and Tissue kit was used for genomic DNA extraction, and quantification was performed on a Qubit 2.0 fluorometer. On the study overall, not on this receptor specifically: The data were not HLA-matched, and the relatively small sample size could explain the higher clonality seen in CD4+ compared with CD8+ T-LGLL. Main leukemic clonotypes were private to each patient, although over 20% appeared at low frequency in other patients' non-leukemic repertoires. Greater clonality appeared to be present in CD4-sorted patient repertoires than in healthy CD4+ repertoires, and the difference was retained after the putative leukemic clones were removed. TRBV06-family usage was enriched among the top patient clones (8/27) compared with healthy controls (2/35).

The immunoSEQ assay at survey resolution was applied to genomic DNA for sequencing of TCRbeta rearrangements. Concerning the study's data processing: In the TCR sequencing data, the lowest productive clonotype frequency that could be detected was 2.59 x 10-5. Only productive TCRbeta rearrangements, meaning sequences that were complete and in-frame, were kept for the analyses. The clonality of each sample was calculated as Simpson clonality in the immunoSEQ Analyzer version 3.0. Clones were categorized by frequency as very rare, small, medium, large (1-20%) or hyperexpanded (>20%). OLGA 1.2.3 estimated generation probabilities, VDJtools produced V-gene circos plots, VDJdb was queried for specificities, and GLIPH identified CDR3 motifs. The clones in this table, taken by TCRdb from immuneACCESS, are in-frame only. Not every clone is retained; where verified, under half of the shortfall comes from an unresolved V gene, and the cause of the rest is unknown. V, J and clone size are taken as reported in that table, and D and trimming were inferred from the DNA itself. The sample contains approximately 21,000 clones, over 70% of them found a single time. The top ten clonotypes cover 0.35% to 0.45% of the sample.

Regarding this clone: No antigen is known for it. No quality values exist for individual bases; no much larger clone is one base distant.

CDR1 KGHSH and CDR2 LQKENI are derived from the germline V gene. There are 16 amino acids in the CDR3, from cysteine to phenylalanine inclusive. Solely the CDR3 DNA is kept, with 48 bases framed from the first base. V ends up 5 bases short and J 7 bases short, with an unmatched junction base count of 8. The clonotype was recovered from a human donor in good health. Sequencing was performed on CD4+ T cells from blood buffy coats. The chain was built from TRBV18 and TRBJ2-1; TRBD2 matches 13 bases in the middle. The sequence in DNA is TGTGCCAGCTCAGCAACTAGCGGGGGGGCCTTTAATGAGCAGTTCTTC. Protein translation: CASSATSGGAFNEQFF.